The rows below give T cell receptor beta chains drawn from one sample of a study of blood T cell repertoires in COVID-19. Sequencing was performed with immunoSEQ multiplex PCR; in TCRdb, only in-frame clones are kept and a portion is missing. The table records around 30,000 clones, 60% to 80% of them present only once. Sequenced sample: peripheral blood. These receptors all come from a man older than 75 with active or convalescent COVID-19. Both conserved end residues are part of each CDR3. A D gene is named only where the DNA matches it firmly. Some rows mark clone size as missing; the rest say once, few, many or name a class of expanded clone.

DNA: TGTGCCAGCAGCCCCGGGGTAAACAATGAGCAGTTCTTC
CDR3: CASSPGVNNEQFF
D: NA
J: TRBJ2-1
size: NA
V: TRBV3-1/TRBV3-2

DNA: TGTGCCAGCAGCGAGGCCGGCACAGATACGCAGTATTTT
CDR3: CASSEAGTDTQYF
D: NA
J: TRBJ2-3
size: NA
V: TRBV7-3

DNA: TGCGCCAGCAGCTTGGCCATGTCGGGAGCTTTTGTTGAGCAGTACTTC
CDR3: CASSLAMSGAFVEQYF
D: NA
J: TRBJ2-7
size: few
V: TRBV5-1

DNA: TGTGCCTATTACAGCTGGCCCTACTCTGGAAACACCATATATTTT
CDR3: CAYYSWPYSGNTIYF
D: NA
J: TRBJ1-3
size: NA
V: TRBV30

DNA: TGTGCCAGCTCACCCTTAGAGGTGGAAGTCGGAAACACCATATATTTT
CDR3: CASSPLEVEVGNTIYF
D: NA
J: TRBJ1-3
size: NA
V: TRBV18

DNA: TGCGCCAGTCAGGGGGGACTTTACGAGCAGTACTTC
CDR3: CASQGGLYEQYF
D: NA
J: TRBJ2-7
size: NA
V: TRBV10-2

DNA: TGTGCCAGCAGCCCCCGGACAGGGCGCTACGAGCAGTACTTC
CDR3: CASSPRTGRYEQYF
D: TRBD1
J: TRBJ2-7
size: few
V: TRBV5-8

DNA: TGTGCCAGCAGCTTGTTTTCGGGTGACACTGAAGCTTTCTTT
CDR3: CASSLFSGDTEAFF
D: NA
J: TRBJ1-1
size: NA
V: TRBV5-5

DNA: TGTGCCAGCAGTGAAATAGGGGGAAAAGGCTCTGGGGCCAACGTCCTGACTTTC
CDR3: CASSEIGGKGSGANVLTF
D: NA
J: TRBJ2-6
size: NA
V: TRBV6-1

DNA: TGTGCCAGCAGTGAAGGGAGTTCGGGAGATACGCAGTATTTT
CDR3: CASSEGSSGDTQYF
D: NA
J: TRBJ2-3
size: NA
V: TRBV6-1

DNA: TGTGTCAGCTCACCACTCACAGGGGGTTCCCATAACTCTGGAAACACCATATATTTT
CDR3: CVSSPLTGGSHNSGNTIYF
D: TRBD1
J: TRBJ1-3
size: NA
V: TRBV18

DNA: TGTGCCAGCAGCTCAACCGGGACAGGAACCTACGAGCAGTACTTC
CDR3: CASSSTGTGTYEQYF
D: TRBD1
J: TRBJ2-7
size: few
V: TRBV11-2

DNA: TGTGCCAGCAGCGAAAATTCAGGCTCTGGAAACACCATATATTTT
CDR3: CASSENSGSGNTIYF
D: NA
J: TRBJ1-3
size: NA
V: TRBV14

DNA: TGTGCCAGCAGCCTAGGTAGCCGACCTACCGAGCAGTACTTC
CDR3: CASSLGSRPTEQYF
D: NA
J: TRBJ2-7
size: NA
V: TRBV7-9

DNA: TGTGCCAGCAGTGAAAATAAGGGCAACAGGGTCGAGACCCAGTACTTC
CDR3: CASSENKGNRVETQYF
D: NA
J: TRBJ2-5
size: NA
V: TRBV6-1

DNA: TGTGCCAGCTCAGCCACAGGGTTACGACATGGCTACACCTTC
CDR3: CASSATGLRHGYTF
D: NA
J: TRBJ1-2
size: NA
V: TRBV18

DNA: TGTGCCAGCAGCCAAGATATGGGGGCTGCAGATACGCAGTATTTT
CDR3: CASSQDMGAADTQYF
D: NA
J: TRBJ2-3
size: NA
V: TRBV4-2

DNA: TGTGCCAGCAGCTTGGGGCAGGGGCTTAACACTGAAGCTTTCTTT
CDR3: CASSLGQGLNTEAFF
D: NA
J: TRBJ1-1
size: NA
V: TRBV5-8

DNA: TGTGCCAGTAGTATGGGACAGGGGCCGCTCTACGAGCAGTACTTC
CDR3: CASSMGQGPLYEQYF
D: TRBD1
J: TRBJ2-7
size: NA
V: TRBV19

DNA: TGCGCCAGCAGCCAAACTTCACAGGGGAAGTTATCACATCGCACTGAAGCTTTCTTT
CDR3: CASSQTSQGKLSHRTEAFF
D: TRBD1
J: TRBJ1-1
size: few
V: TRBV4-3

DNA: TGTGCCAGCAGTTATTCCCTAGCCCCCGGTCAAGAGACCCAGTACTTC
CDR3: CASSYSLAPGQETQYF
D: NA
J: TRBJ2-5
size: few
V: TRBV6-5

DNA: TGCGCCAGCAGCTTTAATAGCCCCCAGACCGGGGAGCTGTTTTTT
CDR3: CASSFNSPQTGELFF
D: NA
J: TRBJ2-2
size: few
V: TRBV5-1

DNA: TGTGCCAGCAGTTTAACCTCTAGCGTAGACAATGAGCAGTTCTTC
CDR3: CASSLTSSVDNEQFF
D: NA
J: TRBJ2-1
size: NA
V: TRBV28

DNA: TGTGCCAGCAGCGTAGCGCCTAGCGTGGTAGCCAAAAACATTCAGTACTTC
CDR3: CASSVAPSVVAKNIQYF
D: NA
J: TRBJ2-4
size: few
V: TRBV9

DNA: TGTGCCAGCAGCCCTAATGCGTTCTCTGGAAACACCATATATTTT
CDR3: CASSPNAFSGNTIYF
D: NA
J: TRBJ1-3
size: NA
V: TRBV7-9

DNA: TGTGCCACCAGCAGAGATGGTTCCCCTAATAGCAATCAGCCCCAGCATTTT
CDR3: CATSRDGSPNSNQPQHF
D: NA
J: TRBJ1-5
size: NA
V: TRBV15

DNA: TGTGCCAGCAGCTTAGATCCGATTGGCGGGGTAAATACGCAGTATTTT
CDR3: CASSLDPIGGVNTQYF
D: NA
J: TRBJ2-3
size: NA
V: TRBV11-2

DNA: TGTGCCAGCAAAGACCGACAGACAGTAAATTCACCCCTCCACTTT
CDR3: CASKDRQTVNSPLHF
D: NA
J: TRBJ1-6
size: NA
V: TRBV2

DNA: TGTGCCAGTAGTACTACAGGGGACAATGAGCAGTTCTTC
CDR3: CASSTTGDNEQFF
D: TRBD1
J: TRBJ2-1
size: NA
V: TRBV19

DNA: TGTGCCAGCAGCTTAGATATTTTCCAGGATTCTGGAAACACCATATATTTT
CDR3: CASSLDIFQDSGNTIYF
D: NA
J: TRBJ1-3
size: NA
V: TRBV11-3

DNA: TGTGCCAGCAGTGAACGCGCCCGGACAGATACGCAGTATTTT
CDR3: CASSERARTDTQYF
D: NA
J: TRBJ2-3
size: once
V: TRBV6-1

DNA: TGCGCCAGCAGCCAAGAACTTGTTCAGGGGAGCAGGAACACTGAAGCTTTCTTT
CDR3: CASSQELVQGSRNTEAFF
D: NA
J: TRBJ1-1
size: NA
V: TRBV4-1

DNA: TGTGCCAGCAGACGCGGAAACACCGGGGACACTGAAGCTTTCTTT
CDR3: CASRRGNTGDTEAFF
D: NA
J: TRBJ1-1
size: NA
V: TRBV5-4

DNA: TGTGCCAGCAGCGCGACTAGTGGAGAGGAGAAAACCGGGGAGCTGTTTTTT
CDR3: CASSATSGEEKTGELFF
D: NA
J: TRBJ2-2
size: NA
V: TRBV21-1

DNA: TGTGCCAGCAGCCCGAGGCTGGGGCATCAGCCCCAGCATTTT
CDR3: CASSPRLGHQPQHF
D: NA
J: TRBJ1-5
size: few
V: TRBV28

DNA: TGTGCCAGCAGCTTAGATCTGCAGGCCGCCTACAATGAGCAGTTCTTC
CDR3: CASSLDLQAAYNEQFF
D: NA
J: TRBJ2-1
size: NA
V: TRBV11-2

DNA: TGTGCCAGCAGTTTATTTGGAAGGGGGCTAGAAAAACTGTTTTTT
CDR3: CASSLFGRGLEKLFF
D: TRBD1
J: TRBJ1-4
size: NA
V: TRBV28

DNA: TGTGCCAGCATAGGTCCCCGGGACAGGGGGGATGGCTACACCTTC
CDR3: CASIGPRDRGDGYTF
D: TRBD1
J: TRBJ1-2
size: NA
V: TRBV6-8

DNA: TGTGCCAGCAGTCTAGAGACTAGCGGGACCGTATTC
CDR3: CASSLETSGTVF
D: TRBD2
J: TRBJ2-7
size: NA
V: TRBV12-3/TRBV12-4

DNA: TGTGCCAGTCAGCCGGGGGAGGACTATGGCTACACCTTC
CDR3: CASQPGEDYGYTF
D: NA
J: TRBJ1-2
size: NA
V: TRBV5-6

DNA: TGTGCCAGCAGTGACGGGACAGAGTCCGAGCAGTACTTC
CDR3: CASSDGTESEQYF
D: TRBD1
J: TRBJ2-7
size: once
V: TRBV6-4

DNA: TGCAGTGCTAGTCAAACCGGGGTTGTGCGGTCACCCCTCCACTTT
CDR3: CSASQTGVVRSPLHF
D: NA
J: TRBJ1-6
size: NA
V: TRBV20-1

DNA: TGTGCCAGCAAAACCGGGACTAGCTGGAGCACAGATACGCAGTATTTT
CDR3: CASKTGTSWSTDTQYF
D: TRBD2
J: TRBJ2-3
size: once
V: TRBV27

DNA: TGTGCCAGCAGCAAACGTGAGTCTGGACTTCAACCCTACGAGCAGTACTTC
CDR3: CASSKRESGLQPYEQYF
D: NA
J: TRBJ2-7
size: NA
V: TRBV7-2

DNA: TGTGCCAGTAGCGAAGCGGCTTTACCAGAGCAGTACTTC
CDR3: CASSEAALPEQYF
D: NA
J: TRBJ2-7
size: NA
V: TRBV19

DNA: TGTGCCAGCCAACTAGCGGGAGGGGAGACCCAGTACTTC
CDR3: CASQLAGGETQYF
D: TRBD2
J: TRBJ2-5
size: once
V: TRBV6-6

DNA: TGTGCCAGAAGAAACGGGACTAGCGGGAGGACTTACAATGAGCAGTTCTTC
CDR3: CARRNGTSGRTYNEQFF
D: TRBD2
J: TRBJ2-1
size: NA
V: TRBV5-3

DNA: TGTGCCAGCAGCTCTATACAGGGGTACCAAGAGACCCAGTACTTC
CDR3: CASSSIQGYQETQYF
D: TRBD1
J: TRBJ2-5
size: once
V: TRBV7-9